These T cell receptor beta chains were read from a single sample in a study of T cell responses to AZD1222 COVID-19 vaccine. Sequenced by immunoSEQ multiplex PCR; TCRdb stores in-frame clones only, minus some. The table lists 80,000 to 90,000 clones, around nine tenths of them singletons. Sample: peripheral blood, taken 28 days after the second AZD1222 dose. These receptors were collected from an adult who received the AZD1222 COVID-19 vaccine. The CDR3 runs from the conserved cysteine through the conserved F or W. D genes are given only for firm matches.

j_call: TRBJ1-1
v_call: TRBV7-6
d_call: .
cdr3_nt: TGTGCCAGCAGCTTAACCAGGAACACTGAAGCTTTCTTT
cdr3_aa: CASSLTRNTEAFF

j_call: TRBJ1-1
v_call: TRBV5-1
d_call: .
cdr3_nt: TGCGCCAGCAGCTTGGGGACGAGGAACACTGAAGCTTTCTTT
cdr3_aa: CASSLGTRNTEAFF

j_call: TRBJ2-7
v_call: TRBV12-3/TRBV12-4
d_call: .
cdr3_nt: TGTGCCAGCAGCCACGGACAGATCTACGAGCAGTACTTC
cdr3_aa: CASSHGQIYEQYF

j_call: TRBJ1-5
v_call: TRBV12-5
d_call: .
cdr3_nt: TGTGCTAGTGGTTTGGTAACGGGCGGTAATAGCAATCAGCCCCAGCATTTT
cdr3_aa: CASGLVTGGNSNQPQHF

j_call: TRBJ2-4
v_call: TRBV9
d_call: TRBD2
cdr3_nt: TGTGCCAGCAGCGTAGAGGAGGTAGCGGGGGGGCCAGGCAAAAACATTCAGTACTTC
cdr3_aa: CASSVEEVAGGPGKNIQYF

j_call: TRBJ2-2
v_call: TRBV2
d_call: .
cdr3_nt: TGTGCCAGCAGTTGGGCGAACACCGGGGAGCTGTTTTTT
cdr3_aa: CASSWANTGELFF

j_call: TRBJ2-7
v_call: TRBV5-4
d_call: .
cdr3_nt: TGTGCCAGCAGCCTGGACTCACGCTACGAGCAGTACTTC
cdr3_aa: CASSLDSRYEQYF

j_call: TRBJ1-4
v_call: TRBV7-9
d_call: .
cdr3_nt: TGTGCCAGCAGCTTTACGAATGAAAAACTGTTTTTT
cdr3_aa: CASSFTNEKLFF

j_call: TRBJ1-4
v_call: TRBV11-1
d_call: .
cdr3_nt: TGTGCCAGCAGCACCGGGACCCTTAATGAAAAACTGTTTTTT
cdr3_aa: CASSTGTLNEKLFF

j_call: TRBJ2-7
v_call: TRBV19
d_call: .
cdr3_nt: TGTGCCAGTAGTATAGGGCGGCGCGCCGAGCAGTACTTC
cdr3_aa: CASSIGRRAEQYF

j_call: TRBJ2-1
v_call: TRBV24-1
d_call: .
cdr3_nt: TGTGCCACCAGTCACGGTGGAGGGGGTCAAGGGAGCTCCTACAATGAGCAGTTCTTC
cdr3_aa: CATSHGGGGQGSSYNEQFF

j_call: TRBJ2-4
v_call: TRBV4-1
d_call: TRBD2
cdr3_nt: TGCGCCAGCAGCCCGACTTGGCGGGGGGCCTCGGGGTCCAAAAACATTCAGTACTTC
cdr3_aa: CASSPTWRGASGSKNIQYF

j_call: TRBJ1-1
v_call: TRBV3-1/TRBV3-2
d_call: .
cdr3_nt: TGTGCCAGCAGCCAAGGGAGCTGGGAAGCTGAAGCTTTCTTT
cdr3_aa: CASSQGSWEAEAFF

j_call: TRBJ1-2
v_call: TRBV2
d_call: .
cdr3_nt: TGTGCCAGCAGCCCGGATTTTTCGGGCTACACCTTC
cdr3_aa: CASSPDFSGYTF

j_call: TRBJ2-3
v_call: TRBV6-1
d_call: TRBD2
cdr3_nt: TGTGCCAGCAGTGAGTGGACTAGCGGGGTTCGATCCACAGATACGCAGTATTTT
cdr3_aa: CASSEWTSGVRSTDTQYF